The present TCR beta chain was sequenced within a study of blood T cell repertoires in COVID-19. Background on the study: Researchers got acute and convalescent COVID-19 samples from the United States, Italy and Spain.

Using immunoSEQ multiplex PCR, the repertoire was profiled, and TCRdb retains in-frame clones only, with some absent. The repertoire consists of around 150,000 clones, with more than 70% occurring once and the leading ten covering about 5%. The receptor was isolated from a woman between 50 and 59 years old with acute or convalescent COVID-19. Sequenced input: peripheral blood.

The CDR3, as DNA: TGTGCCAGCAGGGGACCGGGACACCCTTGGGAGACCCAGTACTTC. Encoded protein: CASRGPGHPWETQYF. This chain connects TRBV6-5 to TRBJ2-5; possible D gene TRBD1, 6 bases. The CDR3 spans 15 residues. The germline V and J ends were trimmed by 6 bases and 5 bases, with 19 bases remaining between them. CDR1 is MNHEY and CDR2 is SVGAGI in the germline V gene.